The 30 T cell receptor beta chains below come from one sample, sequenced in a study of cytomegalovirus exposure and HLA in healthy donors. It was with 60 Vbeta and 13 Jbeta primers that the PCR ran. Repertoires were generated with immunoSEQ multiplex PCR, while TCRdb's copy carries only in-frame clones and drops some. The sample includes 200,000 to 250,000 clones, 80% to 85% of them seen just once. The sequencing sample was made of PBMCs. These receptors came from a boy aged 2-9 years in good health and CMV-seronegative.

The V and J genes are TRBV7-2 and TRBJ2-2; TRBD1 agrees at 9 bases. CDR3 length: 14 residues. V lost 5 bases to trimming and J lost 7 bases; unmatched junction nucleotides: 5. The germline CDR1 and CDR2 sequences are SGHTA and FQGNSA. CDR3 residues: CASSRDRAVGELFF. The CDR3 nucleotides read TGTGCCAGCAGCCGGGACAGGGCGGTCGGGGAGCTGTTTTTT.

V and J are TRBV19 and TRBJ2-1; D gene ambiguous. V was cut by 3 bases and J by 0 bases, with 3 bases left in between. The germline V gene has CDR1 LNHDA and CDR2 SQIVND (reference sequence). This CDR3 contains 13 residues. The CDR3 sequence: CASSMASYNEQFF. The CDR3 coding sequence is TGTGCCAGTAGTATGGCCTCCTACAATGAGCAGTTCTTC.

The genes are TRBV6-5 and TRBJ1-5; 8 bases are a match to TRBD1. CDR1 MNHEY and CDR2 SVGAGI come from the germline V gene. V shed 0 bases, J shed 4 bases, and the junction held 2 bases outside the gene matches. The CDR3 has 15 residues. The CDR3: CASSYSGTGNQPQHF. CDR3 DNA sequence: TGTGCCAGCAGTTACTCAGGGACAGGTAATCAGCCCCAGCATTTT.

The rearrangement uses TRBV6-5 and TRBJ1-2; TRBD1 aligns across 8 bases. The germline V gene encodes CDR1 MNHEY and CDR2 SVGAGI. The CDR3 is 13 amino acids. The trim removed 7 bases at V and 4 bases at J, leaving 5 bases unmatched. CDR3 sequence: CASTTGGAYGYTF. CDR3 coding DNA: TGTGCCAGCACCACAGGGGGAGCCTATGGCTACACCTTC.

This clone was picked up one time. The chain recombines TRBV28 with TRBJ1-1; 9 bases match TRBD1. The CDR3 sequence is 14 residues long. Germline lookup yields CDR1 MDHEN and CDR2 SYDVKM. With V trimmed by 6 bases and J by 4 bases, 6 bases remained unmatched. This chain's CDR3 is CASSQGQGFTEAFF. Written as DNA, the CDR3 is TGTGCCAGCAGCCAGGGACAGGGTTTCACTGAAGCTTTCTTT.

CDR3 in amino acids: CASSYGGRFRDTQYF. For the CDR3, the DNA is TGTGCCAGCAGCTACGGCGGGAGATTCCGAGATACGCAGTATTTT. The chain carries TRBV7-8 and TRBJ2-3, with TRBD2 identical over 7 bases. The junction had 9 bases not matched to a gene; V was cut back by 4 bases and J by 5 bases. The CDR3 consists of 15 residues. CDR1 is SGHVS and CDR2 is FQNEAQ in the germline V gene.

The V and J genes are TRBV11-2 and TRBJ2-1; 7 bases align to TRBD2. V was clipped by 1 base and J by 2 bases; unmatched bases: 5. Germline CDR1 SGHAT, CDR2 FQNNGV. The CDR3 contains 16 residues. The CDR3 loop reads CASSLVSGLAYNEQFF. CDR3 DNA sequence: TGTGCCAGCAGCTTAGTGTCCGGACTAGCCTACAATGAGCAGTTCTTC.

This chain connects TRBV15 to TRBJ1-3, with D unresolved. The CDR3 runs to 13 residues. The ends were cut back, 6 bases at V and 4 bases at J, with 10 bases in the middle. Germline CDR1 is LNHNV and CDR2 is YYDKDF (reference sequence). CDR3 bases: TGTGCCACCAGGAGGTCCTCAGGAAACACCATATATTTT. Amino acids: CATRRSSGNTIYF.

This clone has only a few counts. The rearrangement joins TRBV4-2 to TRBJ1-6; D ambiguous. Germline CDR1 LGHNA, CDR2 YNFKEQ. V lost 0 bases, J lost 5 bases, and 5 bases lay in between. The CDR3 sequence is 14 residues long. The CDR3 DNA reads TGTGCCAGCAGCCAAGATACAGATAATTCACCCCTCCACTTT. Encoded protein: CASSQDTDNSPLHF.

V and J are TRBV5-1 and TRBJ2-1; D possibly corresponds to TRBD2 (7 bases). V dropped 0 bases and J dropped 9 bases, with 16 bases sitting between them. Germline V lookup: CDR1 SGHRS, CDR2 YFSETQ. The CDR3 loop spans 15 amino acids. CDR3 nucleotide sequence: TGCGCCAGCAGCTTGGAACGGGGGGCGTACGGTGAGCAGTTCTTC. Amino acid sequence: CASSLERGAYGEQFF.

The chain employs TRBV21-1 and TRBJ1-4. TRBV21-1 is a recognized pseudogene. This CDR3 region has 14 residues. CDR3 loop: CASSISGGREKLFF. The CDR3 DNA sequence: TGTGCCAGCAGCATTTCGGGGGGCAGAGAAAAACTGTTTTTT.

The chain has TRBV6-5 and TRBJ2-7; 11 nucleotides align to TRBD1. Germline V gene sequence: CDR1 MNHEY, CDR2 SVGAGI. Trimming cost V 6 bases and J 3 bases; bases outside gene matches: 4. This CDR3 contains 14 residues. The CDR3 protein is CASSSGTGGYEQYF. The CDR3 DNA sequence: TGTGCCAGCAGCTCCGGGACAGGGGGCTACGAGCAGTACTTC.

The chain combines TRBV30 with TRBJ2-7, with TRBD2 matching 12 bases. From germline, CDR1 is GTSNPN and CDR2 SVGIG (reference sequence). CDR3 size: 19 residues. V trimming: 0 bases; J trimming: 5 bases; junction bases outside the gene matches: 17. The CDR3 DNA is TGTGCCTGGAGTGTATCCCGGACTAGCGGGGCGAGGGGTCGAAACGAGCAGTACTTC. As protein: CAWSVSRTSGARGRNEQYF.

The chain employs TRBV1 and TRBJ1-5. TRBV1 corresponds to a pseudogene. This CDR3 has 15 residues. The CDR3 DNA sequence: TGCACCAGCAGCCAAGTCGGTCCGGGGGATCAGCCCCAGCATTTT. It specifies CTSSQVGPGDQPQHF.

The rearrangement uses TRBV4-2 and TRBJ2-7; D perhaps matches TRBD2 (6 bases). V was shortened by 1 base and J by 0 bases, with 7 bases between the two germline ends. CDR3 length equals 14 residues. CDR1 is LGHNA and CDR2 is YNFKEQ in the germline V gene. Here the CDR3 reads CASSQVGSSYEQYF. DNA of the CDR3: TGTGCCAGCAGCCAAGTCGGGAGCTCCTACGAGCAGTACTTC.

This sequence joins TRBV10-3 and TRBJ2-3, with D possibly matching TRBD2 (6 bases). There are 16 residues in the CDR3. V was shortened by 1 base and J by 1 base, with 12 bases between the two germline ends. In germline, CDR1 is ENHRY, CDR2 SYGVKD. CDR3 in amino acids: CAISEFKEGGTDTQYF. The CDR3 DNA sequence: TGTGCCATCAGTGAGTTTAAGGAGGGTGGCACAGATACGCAGTATTTT.

This sequence joins TRBV7-6 and TRBJ2-5; the D is unclear. Deletions cut 3 bases from V and 1 base from J, with 6 bases between. Germline V CDR1 and CDR2: SGHVS, FNYEAQ. This CDR3 spans 13 amino acids. The CDR3, as DNA: TGTGCCAGCAGCTTCCTACTCCAAGAGACCCAGTACTTC. Protein: CASSFLLQETQYF.

J is TRBJ2-2 and V is TRBV4-1, with TRBD2 matching 10 bases. Germline CDR1 MGHRA, CDR2 YSYEKL. The trim removed 0 bases at V and 8 bases at J, leaving 3 bases unmatched. This CDR3 is 15 amino acids long. The CDR3 region is CASSQDASGGGELFF. The CDR3 region has the DNA TGCGCCAGCAGCCAAGATGCTAGCGGGGGTGGGGAGCTGTTTTTT.

V is TRBV27 and J is TRBJ1-1; D gene unclear. V lost 3 bases to trimming and J lost 0 bases, with 5 bases between them. The CDR3 loop spans 13 amino acids. Looked up from germline, CDR1 is MNHEY and CDR2 is SMNVEV (reference sequence). The CDR3 here is CASSFSVNTEAFF. CDR3 sequence (DNA): TGTGCCAGCAGTTTTTCTGTGAACACTGAAGCTTTCTTT.

The chain combines TRBV27 with TRBJ1-2; 8 bases line up with TRBD1. Trimming took 3 bases from V and 0 from J; bases not matched to a gene: 0. The CDR3 consists of 14 residues. The germline gives CDR1 MNHEY, CDR2 SMNVEV (reference sequence). The CDR3 region is CASSLTGANYGYTF. The CDR3 DNA sequence: TGTGCCAGCAGTTTGACAGGGGCTAACTATGGCTACACCTTC.

V gene TRBV4-2 combines with J gene TRBJ2-1, with 16 nucleotides matching TRBD2. Per germline, CDR1 LGHNA and CDR2 YNFKEQ. Trimming took 4 bases from V and 7 from J; bases not matched to a gene: 7. The CDR3 has 17 residues. As DNA, the CDR3 is TGTGCCAGCAGCCTGGGACTAGCGGGAGGGCCGGTAAATGAGCAGTTCTTC. It encodes CASSLGLAGGPVNEQFF.

The chain is built from TRBV2 and TRBJ1-2; a possible D gene is TRBD1 (6 bases). V was pared by 8 bases and J by 4 bases, with 17 bases between. The V gene's germline CDR1 is SNHLY and CDR2 FYNNEI. There are 14 residues in the CDR3. CDR3 protein: CASLPGTRTYGYTF. The CDR3 DNA follows: TGTGCCAGCCTCCCGGGGACAAGGACCTATGGCTACACCTTC.

The rearrangement links TRBV5-1 to TRBJ2-7; 11 positions match TRBD1. The CDR3 is 15 amino acids. Germline CDR1 reads SGHRS; CDR2 reads YFSETQ. Trimming took 4 bases from V and 1 from J; bases not matched to a gene: 4. Here the CDR3 reads CASSRRDRGSYEQYF. Written as DNA, the CDR3 is TGCGCCAGCAGCCGCCGGGACAGGGGGTCCTACGAGCAGTACTTC.

In this sample, this clone turned up a few times. This rearrangement joins TRBV29-1 to TRBJ2-3; 8 bases map to TRBD1. Germline V gene sequence: CDR1 SQVTM, CDR2 ANQGSEA. The CDR3 spans 11 residues. Trimming cost V 6 bases and J 10 bases; bases outside gene matches: 6. The CDR3, as DNA: TGCAGCGTCCACAGGGGGTATGCGCAGTATTTT. Translation: CSVHRGYAQYF.

The chain combines TRBV6-8 with TRBJ1-3, with 7 bases aligning to TRBD1. Germline V gene sequence: CDR1 MNHGY, CDR2 SAAAGT. The CDR3 covers 18 residues. V lost 0 bases and J lost 0; bases outside the gene matches: 8. The CDR3 protein is CASSYSIGTALSGNTIYF. DNA for the CDR3: TGTGCCAGCAGTTACTCGATAGGGACAGCTCTCTCTGGAAACACCATATATTTT.

The chain has TRBV2 and TRBJ1-6, with TRBD1 matching over 7 bases. The CDR3 runs to 18 residues. Germline V gene lookup returns CDR1 SNHLY and CDR2 FYNNEI. V was clipped by 0 bases and J by 6 bases; unmatched bases: 11. The CDR3 protein is CASSEARLWGQTNSPLHF. Here the CDR3 DNA reads TGTGCCAGCAGTGAAGCCCGCTTGTGGGGACAGACTAATTCACCCCTCCACTTT.

This chain links TRBV6-1 with TRBJ2-5, with TRBD1 matching over 8 bases. With 8 bases clipped from V and 4 bases from J, the junction kept 9 bases outside the gene matches. The CDR3 contains 14 residues. Germline lookup yields CDR1 MNHNS and CDR2 SASEGT. This CDR3 reads CASRSTGARETQYF. DNA of the CDR3: TGTGCCAGCCGTTCGACAGGGGCTCGAGAGACCCAGTACTTC.

CDR3 in amino acids: CASRLPGQGNNEQFF. As DNA, the CDR3 is TGTGCCAGCAGGTTACCGGGACAGGGAAACAATGAGCAGTTCTTC. The chain employs TRBV9 and TRBJ2-1; 9 bases are shared with TRBD1. The length of the CDR3 is 15 residues. Per the germline V gene, CDR1 is SGDLS and CDR2 is YYNGEE. V dropped 5 bases and J dropped 5; count of bases not matched to a gene: 8.

V and J are TRBV2 and TRBJ1-2, with D perhaps TRBD1 (5 bases). The V end was cut by 2 bases, the J end by 7 bases, with 14 bases between. The CDR3 runs 14 residues. From germline, CDR1 is SNHLY and CDR2 FYNNEI. For the CDR3, the DNA is TGTGCCAGCAGTGAATCGGCAAGCCAGGGTGGCTACACCTTC. Translation gives CASSESASQGGYTF.

V gene TRBV7-9 combines with J gene TRBJ1-1, with D perhaps TRBD1 (5 bases). V was cut by 6 bases and J by 1 base, with 18 bases left in between. This CDR3 spans 16 amino acids. CDR1 is SEHNR, CDR2 FQNEAQ, per germline (reference sequence). CDR3 DNA: TGTGCCAGCAGGGGGCGGGGAAGCGTTTCGAACACTGAAGCTTTCTTT. This translates into CASRGRGSVSNTEAFF.